This is a list of T cell receptor beta chains from one sample in a study of blood T cell repertoires in COVID-19. Assay: immunoSEQ multiplex PCR; the TCRdb copy retains only in-frame clones and omits some. The sample holds hundreds of thousands of clones, about 88% seen once. Sequencing used PBMCs or T cells enriched from blood (not recorded which). The receptor set was obtained from a woman in her forties or fifties who had recovered from COVID-19. The CDR3 runs from the conserved cysteine through the conserved F or W.

V	J	CDR3
TRBV10-3	TRBJ1-2	CAISGSDMANYGYTF
TRBV18	TRBJ2-3	CASFSLGLRTDTQYF
TRBV19	TRBJ2-5	CASSRQRAETQYF
TRBV25-1	TRBJ2-3	CASSDPAGPLDTQYF
TRBV2	TRBJ2-7	CASRSQGAGEQYF
TRBV27	TRBJ2-1	CASSATGTSVAYNEQFF
TRBV5-1	TRBJ2-2	CASTLTSGPTGELFF
TRBV7-3	TRBJ2-3	CASSLAGSTDTQYF
TRBV7-2	TRBJ2-4	CASSPEAAARNIQYF
TRBV6-5	TRBJ1-2	CASSYSGQATRGYTF
TRBV19	TRBJ2-1	CASSIPSRNEQFF
TRBV2	TRBJ2-1	CASRASGTSNEQFF
TRBV28	TRBJ1-2	CASSLYVAGDYGYTF
TRBV20-1	TRBJ2-7	CSGSSGAYEQYF
TRBV5-4	TRBJ2-5	CASSLESRRQTQETQYF
TRBV6-4	TRBJ2-1	CASSEGQGAPNEQFF
TRBV5-4	TRBJ2-7	CASSLGTGLKAYEQYF
TRBV30	TRBJ1-5	CAWGGQLNQPQHF
TRBV5-4	TRBJ2-4	CASSFPGENIQYF
TRBV3-1/TRBV3-2	TRBJ1-2	CASSQTDSPIYGYTF
TRBV6-1	TRBJ1-3	CASSESGQILGNTIYF
TRBV7-2	TRBJ1-5	CASTGGTGNNQPQHF
TRBV29-1	TRBJ1-1	CSVWSPNAGAFF
TRBV7-9	TRBJ1-4	CASSFGQGLNEKLFF
TRBV2	TRBJ2-1	CASRLLAGGLNEQFF
TRBV9	TRBJ2-1	CASSVVVATEQFF
TRBV14	TRBJ1-6	CASQTGIGSPLHF
TRBV6-5	TRBJ1-6	CASSKGPYNSPLHF
TRBV5-5	TRBJ1-6	CASSSTWNSPLHF
TRBV28	TRBJ1-2	CASSLVGLRYGYTF
TRBV5-4	TRBJ2-7	CASSWTGSDEQYF
TRBV28	TRBJ2-1	CASSLSAGVRNEQFF
TRBV27	TRBJ1-6	CASSPRDRGLSPLHF